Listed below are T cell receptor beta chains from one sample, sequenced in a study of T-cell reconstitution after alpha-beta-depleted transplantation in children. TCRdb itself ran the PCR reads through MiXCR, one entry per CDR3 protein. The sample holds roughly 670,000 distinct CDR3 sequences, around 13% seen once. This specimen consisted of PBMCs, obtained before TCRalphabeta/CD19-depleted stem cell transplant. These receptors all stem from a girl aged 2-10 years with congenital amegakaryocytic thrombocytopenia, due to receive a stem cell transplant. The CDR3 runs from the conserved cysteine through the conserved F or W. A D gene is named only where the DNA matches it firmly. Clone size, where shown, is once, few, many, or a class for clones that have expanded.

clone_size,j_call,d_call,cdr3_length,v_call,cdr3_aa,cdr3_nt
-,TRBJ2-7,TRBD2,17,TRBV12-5,CASGLTVGGRSSYEQYF,TGTGCTAGTGGTTTGACGGTGGGCGGGAGGAGCTCCTACGAGCAGTACTTC
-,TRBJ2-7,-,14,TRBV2,CASSEAWGPYEQYF,TGTGCCAGCAGTGAAGCGTGGGGACCTTACGAGCAGTACTTC
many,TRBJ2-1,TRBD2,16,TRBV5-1,CASSPESSGRSKGQFF,TGCGCCAGCAGCCCAGAATCTAGCGGGAGATCAAAGGGGCAGTTCTTC
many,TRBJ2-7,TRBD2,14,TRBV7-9,CASSRLAGTYEQYF,TGTGCCAGCAGCAGACTAGCGGGAACTTACGAGCAGTACTTC
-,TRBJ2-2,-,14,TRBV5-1,CASSPIQGTGELFF,TGCGCCAGCAGCCCGATTCAGGGGACCGGGGAGCTGTTTTTT
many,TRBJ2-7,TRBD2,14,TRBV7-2,CASSLVAGDHEQYF,TGTGCCAGCAGCTTAGTAGCGGGAGATCACGAGCAGTACTTC
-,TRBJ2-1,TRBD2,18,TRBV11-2,CASSSTTSGRSIYNEQFF,TGTGCCAGCAGCTCAACGACTAGCGGGAGGTCGATTTACAATGAGCAGTTCTTC
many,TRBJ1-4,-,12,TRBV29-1,CSASSTSEKLFF,TGCAGCGCCTCCAGTACAAGCGAAAAACTGTTTTTT
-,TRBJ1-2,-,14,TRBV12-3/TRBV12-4,CASGTDLTRDGYTF,TGTGCCAGCGGAACTGACCTTACCCGAGATGGCTACACCTTC
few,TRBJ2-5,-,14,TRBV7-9,CASTGVSFQETQYF,TGTGCCAGCACCGGCGTCAGTTTCCAAGAGACCCAGTACTTC
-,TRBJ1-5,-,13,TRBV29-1,CSVGDWANQPQHF,TGCAGCGTCGGGGACTGGGCCAATCAGCCCCAGCATTTT
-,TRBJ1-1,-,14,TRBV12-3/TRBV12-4,CASSSYRANTEAFF,TGTGCCAGCAGCTCCTACAGGGCTAACACTGAAGCTTTCTTT
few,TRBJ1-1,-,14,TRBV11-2,CASSLVAGLGEAFF,TGTGCCAGCAGCTTAGTGGCAGGGCTTGGTGAAGCTTTCTTT
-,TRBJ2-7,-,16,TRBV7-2,CASSLVSLASSYEQYF,TGTGCCAGCAGCTTAGTCTCTCTAGCGAGCTCCTACGAGCAGTACTTC
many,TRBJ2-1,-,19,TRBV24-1,CATSDDRGSSGKVYNEQFF,TGTGCCACCAGTGATGACAGGGGGTCTAGCGGGAAGGTTTACAATGAGCAGTTCTTC
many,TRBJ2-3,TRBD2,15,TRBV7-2,CASSQLAGGVNTQYF,TGTGCCAGCAGCCAACTAGCGGGAGGGGTAAATACGCAGTATTTT
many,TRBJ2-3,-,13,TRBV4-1,CASSQVDLGTQYF,TGCGCCAGCAGCCAAGTAGATCTGGGTACGCAGTATTTT
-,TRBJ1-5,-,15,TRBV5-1,CASSFSGDSNQPQHF,TGCGCCAGCAGCTTCTCGGGGGATAGCAATCAGCCCCAGCATTTT
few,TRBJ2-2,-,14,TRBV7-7,CASSLWSSTGELFF,TGTGCCAGCAGCTTATGGAGTTCCACCGGGGAGCTGTTTTTT
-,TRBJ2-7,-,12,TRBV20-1,CSARVGNYEQYF,TGCAGTGCGAGAGTCGGAAACTACGAGCAGTACTTC
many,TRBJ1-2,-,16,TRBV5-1,CASSLGQVLTTYGYTF,TGCGCCAGCAGCTTGGGACAGGTCCTAACCACCTATGGCTACACCTTC
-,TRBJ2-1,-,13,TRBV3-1,CASSAQTGWEQFF,TGTGCCAGCAGCGCCCAGACTGGCTGGGAGCAGTTCTTC
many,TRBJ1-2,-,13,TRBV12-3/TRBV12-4,CASTRGGGNGYTF,TGTGCCAGCACAAGAGGTGGGGGCAATGGCTACACCTTC
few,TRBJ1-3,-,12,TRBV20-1,CSATGAGNTIYF,TGCAGTGCTACAGGGGCTGGAAACACCATATATTTT
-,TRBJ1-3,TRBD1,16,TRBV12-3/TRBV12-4,CASSLGAWDSGNTIYF,TGTGCCAGCAGTTTGGGGGCTTGGGACAGCGGAAACACCATATATTTT
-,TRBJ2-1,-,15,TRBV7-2,CASSLLRAPINEQFF,TGTGCCAGCAGCTTACTGCGGGCCCCTATAAATGAGCAGTTCTTC
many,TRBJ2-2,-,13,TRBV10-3,CAISEYRDRELFF,TGTGCCATCAGTGAATACAGGGACCGGGAGCTGTTTTTT
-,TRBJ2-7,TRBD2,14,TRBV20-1,CSARPPGLVNEQYF,TGCAGTGCTAGACCCCCGGGACTAGTTAACGAGCAGTACTTC
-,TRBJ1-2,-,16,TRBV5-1,CASRFGLQAANYGYTF,TGCGCCAGCCGATTCGGCCTACAGGCGGCTAACTATGGCTACACCTTC
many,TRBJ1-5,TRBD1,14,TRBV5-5,CASSLTGIRQPQHF,TGTGCCAGCAGCCTGACAGGGATTAGGCAGCCCCAGCATTTT
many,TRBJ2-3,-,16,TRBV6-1,CASSRPGPRSTDTQYF,TGTGCCAGCAGCCGACCGGGACCCAGGTCCACAGATACGCAGTATTTT
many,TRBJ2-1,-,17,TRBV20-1,CSAREETLFRSYNEQFF,TGCAGTGCTAGGGAGGAGACCTTATTCCGCTCCTACAATGAGCAGTTCTTC